The entry below describes one TCR beta chain. Under the authors' procedure: Nucleated cell counts were estimated from reference gene primer amplification. Libraries were prepared by immunoSEQ multiplex PCR; TCRdb keeps only in-frame clonotypes and omits some of them. That table furnishes V, J and clone size, whereas the DNA furnished D and trimming. The repertoire includes 8,500 to 10,000 clones, about 81% of them detected once, and roughly a quarter sits in the top ten. This sample was included in a study of blood T cell repertoires in COVID-19. Whole-study context: Some COVID-19 samples were acute and others convalescent; all came from the United States, Italy and Spain. From T cells, B-cell-depleted T cells, or PBMCs came the material, which was cDNA or gDNA.

The CDR3 runs 12 residues. The V end lost 5 bases, the J end lost 4 bases, and 7 bases lay between the germline ends. In germline, CDR1 is MNHEY, CDR2 SVGAGI. The receptor's source is a man between 60 and 75 years old with active COVID-19. The sequencing sample was made of peripheral blood. The chain uses TRBV6-5 and TRBJ2-3; tentatively, D is TRBD1 (6 bases). In DNA form, the CDR3 reads TGTGCCAGCAGTCAGGGGCCAGATACGCAGTATTTT. Its protein product is CASSQGPDTQYF.